This T cell receptor beta chain was found in a study of T cells in localized non-small cell lung cancer. This clone was seen just once. Its specificity is unknown. Germline is not matched at one junction end, which may reflect a read error. The protocol was immunoSEQ multiplex PCR, while the TCRdb copy is restricted to in-frame clones and leaves out a portion. The sample holds about 6,800 clones, 40% to 50% seen once. Findings and limits, study-wide: The study detected a median roughly 56 of the top 100 tumor clones in adjacent lung. Uninvolved adjacent lung had more T cell clonality than any other tissue, topping tumor.

Germline values: CDR1 SQVTM, CDR2 ANQGSEA. This CDR3 contains 13 residues. Sample: lymph node tissue, taken before any cancer treatment. The chain recombines TRBV29-1 with TRBJ1-3; no reliable D call. The origin of this receptor is a man aged 40-75 years with stage I lung adenocarcinoma. The DNA of the CDR3 is TGCAGCGTTGATGTAGGTTCTGAAAACACCATATATTTT. It encodes CSVDVGSENTIYF.